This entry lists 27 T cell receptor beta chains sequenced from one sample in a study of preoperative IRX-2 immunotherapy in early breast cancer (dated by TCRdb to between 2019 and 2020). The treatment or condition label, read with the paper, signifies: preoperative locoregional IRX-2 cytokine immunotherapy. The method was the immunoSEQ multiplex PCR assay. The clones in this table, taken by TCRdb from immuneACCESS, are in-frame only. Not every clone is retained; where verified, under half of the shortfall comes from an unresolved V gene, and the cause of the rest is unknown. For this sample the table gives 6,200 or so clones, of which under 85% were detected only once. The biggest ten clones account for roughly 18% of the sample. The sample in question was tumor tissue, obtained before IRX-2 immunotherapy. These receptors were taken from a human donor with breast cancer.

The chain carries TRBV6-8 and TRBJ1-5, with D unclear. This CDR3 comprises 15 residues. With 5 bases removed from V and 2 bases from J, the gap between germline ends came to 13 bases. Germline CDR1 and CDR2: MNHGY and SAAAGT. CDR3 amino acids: CASSPDRPGNQPQHF. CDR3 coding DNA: TGTGCCAGCAGTCCCGACCGGCCGGGCAATCAGCCCCAGCATTTT.

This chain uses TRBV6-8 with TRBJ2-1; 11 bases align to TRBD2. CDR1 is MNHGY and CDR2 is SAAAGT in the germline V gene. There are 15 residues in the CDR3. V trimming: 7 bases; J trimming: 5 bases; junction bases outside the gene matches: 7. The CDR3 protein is CASNILAGVDNEQFF. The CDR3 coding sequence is TGTGCCAGCAACATACTAGCGGGGGTGGACAATGAGCAGTTCTTC.

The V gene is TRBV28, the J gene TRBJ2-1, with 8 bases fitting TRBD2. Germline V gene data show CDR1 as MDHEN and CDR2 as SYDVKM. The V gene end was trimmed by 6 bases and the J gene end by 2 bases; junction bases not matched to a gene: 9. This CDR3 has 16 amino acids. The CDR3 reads CASRPPGAGAYNEQFF. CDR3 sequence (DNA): TGTGCCAGCAGGCCGCCCGGAGCGGGGGCCTACAATGAGCAGTTCTTC.

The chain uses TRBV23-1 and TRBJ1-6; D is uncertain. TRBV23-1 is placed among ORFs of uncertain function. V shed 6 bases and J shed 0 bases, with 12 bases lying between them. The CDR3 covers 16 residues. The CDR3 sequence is CASSLKGSSYNSPLHF. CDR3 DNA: TGCGCCAGCAGCTTGAAAGGGTCCTCCTATAATTCACCCCTCCACTTT.

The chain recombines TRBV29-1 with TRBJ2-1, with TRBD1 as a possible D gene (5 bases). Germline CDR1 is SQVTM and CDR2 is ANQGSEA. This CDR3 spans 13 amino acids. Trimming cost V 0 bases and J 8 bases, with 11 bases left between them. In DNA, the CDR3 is TGCAGCGTTGAAGATCGGCAGGGTTATGAGCAGTTCTTC. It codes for CSVEDRQGYEQFF.

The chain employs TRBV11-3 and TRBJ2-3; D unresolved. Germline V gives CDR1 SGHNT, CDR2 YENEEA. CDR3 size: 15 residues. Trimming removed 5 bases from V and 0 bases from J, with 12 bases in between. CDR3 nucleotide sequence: TGTGCCAGCAGCCCCTGGGCGGCTAGCACAGATACGCAGTATTTT. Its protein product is CASSPWAASTDTQYF.

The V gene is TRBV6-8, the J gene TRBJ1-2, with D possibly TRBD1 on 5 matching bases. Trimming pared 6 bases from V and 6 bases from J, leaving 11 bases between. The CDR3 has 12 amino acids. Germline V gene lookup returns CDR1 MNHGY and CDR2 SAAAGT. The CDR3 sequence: CASRRQGNGYTF. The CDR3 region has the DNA TGTGCCAGCAGGCGCCAGGGAAATGGCTACACCTTC.

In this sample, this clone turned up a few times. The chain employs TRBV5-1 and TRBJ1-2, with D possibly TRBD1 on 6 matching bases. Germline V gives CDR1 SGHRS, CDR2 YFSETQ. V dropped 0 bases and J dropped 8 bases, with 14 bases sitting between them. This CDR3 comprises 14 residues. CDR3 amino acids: CASSLEGRGEGYTF. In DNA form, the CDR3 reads TGCGCCAGCAGCTTGGAGGGCAGGGGAGAAGGCTACACCTTC.

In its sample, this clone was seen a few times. The CDR3 coding sequence is TGTGCCTGTATAGTAAGGCAGGGCCTTGGCTACACCTTC. Translation: CACIVRQGLGYTF. V gene TRBV30 combines with J gene TRBJ1-2; maybe TRBD1 (5 bases). In germline, CDR1 is GTSNPN, CDR2 SVGIG (reference sequence). CDR3 size: 13 residues. V was clipped by 6 bases and J by 7 bases, with 18 bases between them.

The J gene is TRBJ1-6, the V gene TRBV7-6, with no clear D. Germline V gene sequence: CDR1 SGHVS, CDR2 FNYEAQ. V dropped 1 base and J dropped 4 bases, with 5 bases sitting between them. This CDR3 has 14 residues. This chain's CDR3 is CASSLELYNSPLHF. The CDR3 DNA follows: TGTGCCAGCAGCTTAGAGTTATATAATTCACCCCTCCACTTT. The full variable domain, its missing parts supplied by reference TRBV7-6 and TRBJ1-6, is GAGVSQSPRYKVTKRGQDVALRCDPISGHVSLYWYRQALGQGPEFLTYFNYEAQQDKSGLPNDRFSAERPEGSISTLTIQRTEQRDSAMYRCASSLELYNSPLHFGNGTRLTVT.

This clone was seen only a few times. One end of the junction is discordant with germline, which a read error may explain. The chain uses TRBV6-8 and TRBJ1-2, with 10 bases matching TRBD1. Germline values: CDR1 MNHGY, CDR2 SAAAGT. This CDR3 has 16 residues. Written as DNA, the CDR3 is TGTGCCAGCACTTACTCCGGGACAGGGGATTACTATGGCTACACCTTC. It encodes CASTYSGTGDYYGYTF.

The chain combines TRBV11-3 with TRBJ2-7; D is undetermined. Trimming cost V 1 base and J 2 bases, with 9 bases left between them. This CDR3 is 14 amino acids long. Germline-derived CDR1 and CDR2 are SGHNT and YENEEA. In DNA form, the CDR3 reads TGTGCCAGCAGCTTAGGAGATTTGCCCTACGAGCAGTACTTC. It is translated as CASSLGDLPYEQYF.

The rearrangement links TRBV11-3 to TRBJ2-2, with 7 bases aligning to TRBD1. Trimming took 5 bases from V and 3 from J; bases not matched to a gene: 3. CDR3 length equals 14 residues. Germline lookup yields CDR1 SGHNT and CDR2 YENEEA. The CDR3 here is CASSQDRYTGELFF. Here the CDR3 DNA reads TGTGCCAGCAGCCAGGACAGGTACACCGGGGAGCTGTTTTTT.

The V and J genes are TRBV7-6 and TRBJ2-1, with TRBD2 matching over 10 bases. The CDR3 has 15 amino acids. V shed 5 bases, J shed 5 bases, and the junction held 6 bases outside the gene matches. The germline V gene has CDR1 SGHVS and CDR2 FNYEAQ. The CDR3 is CASSLSGGSHNEQFF. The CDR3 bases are TGTGCCAGCAGCCTTAGCGGGGGGTCCCACAATGAGCAGTTCTTC.

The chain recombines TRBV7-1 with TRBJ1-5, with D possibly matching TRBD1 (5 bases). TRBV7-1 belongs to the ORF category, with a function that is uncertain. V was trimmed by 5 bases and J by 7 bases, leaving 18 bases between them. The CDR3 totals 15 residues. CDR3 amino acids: CASSRTLRAEQPQHF. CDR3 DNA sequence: TGTGCCAGCAGCCGGACCCTCAGGGCCGAACAGCCCCAGCATTTT.

The DNA for the CDR3 is TGTGCCAGCAGCGTTGACAGTCACTCTGGGGCCAACGTCCTGACTTTC. This gives the protein CASSVDSHSGANVLTF. V and J are TRBV11-3 and TRBJ2-6; the D gene is possibly TRBD1 (5 bases). V was clipped by 5 bases and J by 0 bases, with 11 bases between them. The CDR3 contains 16 residues. Germline values: CDR1 SGHNT, CDR2 YENEEA.

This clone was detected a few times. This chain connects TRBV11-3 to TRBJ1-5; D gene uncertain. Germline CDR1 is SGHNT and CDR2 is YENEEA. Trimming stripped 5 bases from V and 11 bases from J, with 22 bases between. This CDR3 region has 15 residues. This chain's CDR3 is CASSAAPGQEFSQHF. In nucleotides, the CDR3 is TGTGCCAGCAGCGCAGCCCCGGGCCAAGAATTTTCCCAGCATTTT.

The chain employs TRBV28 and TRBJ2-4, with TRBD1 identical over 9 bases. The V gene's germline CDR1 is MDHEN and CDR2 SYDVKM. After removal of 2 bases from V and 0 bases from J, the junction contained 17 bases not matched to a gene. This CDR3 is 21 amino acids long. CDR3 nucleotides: TGTGCCAGCAGTTTACGCACAGGACAGGGGCTAGGTGGCCCAGCCAAAAACATTCAGTACTTC. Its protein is CASSLRTGQGLGGPAKNIQYF.

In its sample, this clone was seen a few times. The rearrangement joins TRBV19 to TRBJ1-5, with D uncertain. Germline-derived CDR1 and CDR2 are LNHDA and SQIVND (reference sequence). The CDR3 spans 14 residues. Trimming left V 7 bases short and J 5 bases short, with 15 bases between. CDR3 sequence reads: CASTVGWPHQPQHF. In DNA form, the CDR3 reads TGTGCCAGTACCGTAGGGTGGCCCCATCAGCCCCAGCATTTT.

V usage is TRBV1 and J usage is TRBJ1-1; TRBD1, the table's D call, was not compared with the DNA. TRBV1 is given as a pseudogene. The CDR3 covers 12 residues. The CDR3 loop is CASSQLGTEAFF. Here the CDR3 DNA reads TGCGCCAGCAGCCAACTCGGGACAGAAGCTTTCTTT.

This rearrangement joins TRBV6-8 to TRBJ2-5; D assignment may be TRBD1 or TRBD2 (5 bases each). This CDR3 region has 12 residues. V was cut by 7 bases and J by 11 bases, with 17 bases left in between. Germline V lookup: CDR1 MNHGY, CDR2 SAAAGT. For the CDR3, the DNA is TGTGCCAGCACCGAACGGGTGGGGGTACAGTACTTC. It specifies CASTERVGVQYF.

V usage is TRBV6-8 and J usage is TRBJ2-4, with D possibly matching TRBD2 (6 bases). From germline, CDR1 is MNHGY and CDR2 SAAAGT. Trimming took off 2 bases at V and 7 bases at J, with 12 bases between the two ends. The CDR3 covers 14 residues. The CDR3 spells CASSYGGKVNIQYF. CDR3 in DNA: TGTGCCAGCAGTTACGGGGGGAAGGTTAACATTCAGTACTTC.

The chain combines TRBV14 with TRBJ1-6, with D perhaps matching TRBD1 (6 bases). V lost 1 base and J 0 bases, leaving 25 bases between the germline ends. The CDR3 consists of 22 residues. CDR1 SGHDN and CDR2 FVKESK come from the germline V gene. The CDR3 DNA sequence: TGTGCCAGCAGCCAAGTCCGAAGAGGGGGGTTCTCCGGAAGCTCCTATAATTCACCCCTCCACTTT. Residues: CASSQVRRGGFSGSSYNSPLHF. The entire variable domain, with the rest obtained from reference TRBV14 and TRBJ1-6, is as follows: EAGVTQFPSHSVIEKGQTVTLRCDPISGHDNLYWYRRVMGKEIKFLLHFVKESKQDESGMPNNRFLAERTGGTYSTLKVQPAELEDSGVYFCASSQVRRGGFSGSSYNSPLHFGNGTRLTVT.

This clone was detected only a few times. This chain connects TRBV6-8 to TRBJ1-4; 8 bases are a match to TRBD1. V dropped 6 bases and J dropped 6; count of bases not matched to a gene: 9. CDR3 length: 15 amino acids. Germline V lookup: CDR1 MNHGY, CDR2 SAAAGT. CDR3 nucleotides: TGTGCCAGCAGCTATACGACAGGGGATGATGAAAAACTGTTTTTT. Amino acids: CASSYTTGDDEKLFF.

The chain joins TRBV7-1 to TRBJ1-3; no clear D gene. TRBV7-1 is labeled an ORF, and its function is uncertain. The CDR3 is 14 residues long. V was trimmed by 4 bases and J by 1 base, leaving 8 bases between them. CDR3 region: CASSFTGSGNTIYF. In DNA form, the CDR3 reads TGTGCCAGCAGCTTTACGGGGTCTGGAAACACCATATATTTT.

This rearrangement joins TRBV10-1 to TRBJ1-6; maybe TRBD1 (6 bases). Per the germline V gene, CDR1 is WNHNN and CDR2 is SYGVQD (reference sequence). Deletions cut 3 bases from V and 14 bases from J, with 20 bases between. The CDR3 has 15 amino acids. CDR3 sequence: CASSDPLHNRVALHF. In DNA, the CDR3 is TGCGCCAGCAGTGACCCCTTACACAACAGGGTCGCCCTCCACTTT.

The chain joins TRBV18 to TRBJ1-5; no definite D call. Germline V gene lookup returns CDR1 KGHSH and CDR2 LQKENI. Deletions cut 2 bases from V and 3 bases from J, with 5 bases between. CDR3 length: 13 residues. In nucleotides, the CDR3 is TGTGCCAGCTCACCAGTCCTCAATCAGCCCCAGCATTTT. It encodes CASSPVLNQPQHF.